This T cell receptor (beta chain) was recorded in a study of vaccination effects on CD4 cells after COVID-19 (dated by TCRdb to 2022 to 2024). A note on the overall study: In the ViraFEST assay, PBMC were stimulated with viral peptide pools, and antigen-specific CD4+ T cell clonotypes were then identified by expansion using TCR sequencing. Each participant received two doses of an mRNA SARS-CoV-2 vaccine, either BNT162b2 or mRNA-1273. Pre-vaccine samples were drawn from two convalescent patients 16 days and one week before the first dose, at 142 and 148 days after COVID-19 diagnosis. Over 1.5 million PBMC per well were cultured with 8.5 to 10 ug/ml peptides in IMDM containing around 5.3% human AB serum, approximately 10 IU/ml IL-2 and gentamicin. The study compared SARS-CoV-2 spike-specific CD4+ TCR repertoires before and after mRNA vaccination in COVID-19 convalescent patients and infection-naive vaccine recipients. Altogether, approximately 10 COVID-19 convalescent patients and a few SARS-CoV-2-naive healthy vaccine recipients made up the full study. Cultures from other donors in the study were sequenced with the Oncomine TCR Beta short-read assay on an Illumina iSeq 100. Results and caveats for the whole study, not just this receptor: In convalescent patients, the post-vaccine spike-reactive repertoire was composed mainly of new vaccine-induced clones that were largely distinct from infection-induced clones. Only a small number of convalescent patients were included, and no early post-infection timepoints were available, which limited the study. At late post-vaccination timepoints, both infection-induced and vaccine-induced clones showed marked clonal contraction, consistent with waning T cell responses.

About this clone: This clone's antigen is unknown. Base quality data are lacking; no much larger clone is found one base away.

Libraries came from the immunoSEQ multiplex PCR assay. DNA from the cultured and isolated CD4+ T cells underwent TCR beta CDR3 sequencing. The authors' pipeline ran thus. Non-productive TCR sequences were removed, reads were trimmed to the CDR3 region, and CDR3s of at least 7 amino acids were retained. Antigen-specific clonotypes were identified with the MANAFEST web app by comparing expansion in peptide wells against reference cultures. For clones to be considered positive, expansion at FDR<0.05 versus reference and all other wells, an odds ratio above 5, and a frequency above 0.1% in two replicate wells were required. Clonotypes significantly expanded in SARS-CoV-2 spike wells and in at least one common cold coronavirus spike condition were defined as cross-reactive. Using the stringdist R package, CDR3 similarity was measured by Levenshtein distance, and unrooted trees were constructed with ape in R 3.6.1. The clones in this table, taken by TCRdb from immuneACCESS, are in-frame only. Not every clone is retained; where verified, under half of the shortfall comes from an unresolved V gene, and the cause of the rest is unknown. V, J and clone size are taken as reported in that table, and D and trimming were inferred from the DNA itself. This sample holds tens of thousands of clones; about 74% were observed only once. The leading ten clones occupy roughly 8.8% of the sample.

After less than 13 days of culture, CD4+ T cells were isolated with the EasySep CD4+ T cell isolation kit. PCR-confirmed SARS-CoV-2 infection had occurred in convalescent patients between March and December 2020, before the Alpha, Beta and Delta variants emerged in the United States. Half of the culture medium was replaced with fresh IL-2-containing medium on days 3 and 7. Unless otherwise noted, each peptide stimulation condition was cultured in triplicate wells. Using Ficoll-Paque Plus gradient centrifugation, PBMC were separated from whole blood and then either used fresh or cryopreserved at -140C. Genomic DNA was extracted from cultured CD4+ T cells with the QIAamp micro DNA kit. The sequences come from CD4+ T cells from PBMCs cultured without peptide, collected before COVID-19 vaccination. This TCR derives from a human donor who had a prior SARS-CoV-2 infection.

The DNA sequence is as follows: TGTGCCAGCAGCCAAAATGAAGGGGACGGCTACACCTTC. The resulting protein is CASSQNEGDGYTF. This sequence uses TRBV3-1 (or the pseudogene TRBV3-2) and TRBJ1-2; 5 matching bases give a weak D call of TRBD1. CDR1 LGHDT and CDR2 YNNKEL were looked up in the germline V gene (reference sequence). V and J lose 2 bases and 8 bases, and a span of 12 bases separates them. CDR3 length: 13 amino acids, cysteine to phenylalanine. The sequence is cut down to CDR3 DNA, 39 bases in frame from base 1.